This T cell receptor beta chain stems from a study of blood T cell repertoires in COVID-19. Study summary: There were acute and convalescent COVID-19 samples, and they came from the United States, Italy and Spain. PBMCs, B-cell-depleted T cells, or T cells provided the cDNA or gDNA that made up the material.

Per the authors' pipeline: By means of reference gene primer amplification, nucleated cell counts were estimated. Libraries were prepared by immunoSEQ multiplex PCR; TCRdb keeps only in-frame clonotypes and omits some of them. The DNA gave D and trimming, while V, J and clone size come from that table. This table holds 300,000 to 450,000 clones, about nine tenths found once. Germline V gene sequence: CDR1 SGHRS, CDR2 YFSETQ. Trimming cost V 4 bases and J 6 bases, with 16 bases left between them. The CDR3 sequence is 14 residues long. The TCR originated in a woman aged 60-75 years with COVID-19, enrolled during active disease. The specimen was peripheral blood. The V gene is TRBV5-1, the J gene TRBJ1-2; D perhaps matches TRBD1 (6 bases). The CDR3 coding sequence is TGCGCCAGCAGCGTGATAACAGGGTTTGATGGCTACACCTTC. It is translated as CASSVITGFDGYTF.